These 8 T cell receptor beta chains were all obtained from the same sample, sequenced in a study of T cells in Graves' hyperthyroidism and ophthalmopathy. The TCR beta CDR3 regions underwent amplification using RNA transcripts as the source. The HTBI set primed first-round TCR CDR3 RT-PCR. TCRdb re-derived calls from the multiplex PCR reads in MiXCR, one entry per CDR3 protein. This sample has hundreds of thousands of distinct CDR3 sequences; over 11% occur once, and the top ten carry about 5.8%. The sample was blood. The origin of the receptors is a woman in her twenties or thirties with Graves' hyperthyroidism that later progressed to Graves' ophthalmopathy.

This clonotype was detected ten times or more. The chain recombines TRBV12-3 or TRBV12-4 with TRBJ1-1, with 9 nucleotides matching TRBD1. This CDR3 is 16 amino acids long. The V and J ends lost 6 bases and 5 bases, in that order; junction bases with no gene match: 13. In DNA form, the CDR3 reads TGTGCCAGCAGACATAAACAGGGGGCCACCGGTACTGAAGCTTTCTTT. Translated: CASRHKQGATGTEAFF.

This clonotype was found a few times. The J gene is TRBJ2-7, the V gene TRBV6-2 or TRBV6-3; 10 nucleotides align to TRBD2. CDR3 size: 14 residues. The V gene end was trimmed by 8 bases and the J gene end by 3 bases; junction bases not matched to a gene: 7. Germline V gene lookup returns CDR1 MNHEY and CDR2 SVGEGT. The CDR3 DNA follows: TGTGCCAGCGGAAGGACTAGCGGAAACTACGAGCAGTACTTC. The encoded protein is CASGRTSGNYEQYF.

Many counts were recorded for this clonotype. The rearrangement joins TRBV12-5 to TRBJ1-5; TRBD1 aligns across 8 bases. Germline V gives CDR1 LGHNT, CDR2 FRNRAP. The V gene end was trimmed by 0 bases and the J gene end by 3 bases; junction bases not matched to a gene: 13. CDR3 length equals 19 residues. CDR3 coding DNA: TGTGCTAGTGGTTTGGTACGTATGGGTCAGGGGGCCAACAATCAGCCCCAGCATTTT. Its translation: CASGLVRMGQGANNQPQHF.

This clonotype was counted ten times or more. The genes are TRBV27 and TRBJ2-5, with 11 bases fitting TRBD2. The CDR3 has 17 amino acids. CDR1 and CDR2 from the germline V gene are MNHEY and SMNVEV (reference sequence). V gave up 5 bases and J gave up 4 bases; unmatched junction bases: 12. The CDR3 DNA sequence: TGTGCCAGCAGTCTGAGGTTCCTAGCGGGAGGATTAGAGACCCAGTACTTC. Its translation: CASSLRFLAGGLETQYF.

This clonotype has a count of ten or more. This sequence joins TRBV30 and TRBJ2-3; TRBD1 matches 7 bases. This CDR3 is 11 amino acids long. Germline V gene data show CDR1 as GTSNPN and CDR2 as SVGIG (reference sequence). V was clipped by 6 bases and J by 5 bases; unmatched bases: 2. The CDR3 protein is CACYRGDTQYF. The CDR3 DNA reads TGTGCCTGTTACAGGGGAGATACGCAGTATTTT.

Details on this clonotype: This clone may be a read error of a much larger clone one base away. V gene TRBV7-9 combines with J gene TRBJ2-3; D remains ambiguous. The CDR3 consists of 13 residues. Looked up from germline, CDR1 is SEHNR and CDR2 is FQNEAQ (reference sequence). The V and J ends lost 8 bases and 6 bases respectively, with 15 bases between them. The CDR3 DNA sequence: TGTGCCAGCTCACTGTCTCCTCGGGATACGCAGTATTTT. This sequence encodes CASSLSPRDTQYF.

At least ten counts were recorded for this clonotype. The rearrangement uses TRBV12-3 or TRBV12-4 and TRBJ2-7, with TRBD1 as a possible D gene (5 bases). Trimming pared 2 bases from V and 4 bases from J, leaving 9 bases between. This CDR3 comprises 13 residues. The CDR3 spells CASSLQGFYEQYF. The CDR3 nucleotides are TGTGCCAGCAGTTTACAGGGTTTTTACGAGCAGTACTTC.

The chain recombines TRBV25-1 with TRBJ2-5; 9 positions agree with TRBD1. The CDR3 is 14 residues long. Trimming cost V 4 bases and J 7 bases; bases outside gene matches: 7. The V gene's germline CDR1 is MGHDK and CDR2 SYGVNS. This CDR3 reads CASSATGGLGTQYF. The CDR3 DNA is TGTGCCAGCAGTGCCACAGGGGGCCTCGGGACCCAGTACTTC.